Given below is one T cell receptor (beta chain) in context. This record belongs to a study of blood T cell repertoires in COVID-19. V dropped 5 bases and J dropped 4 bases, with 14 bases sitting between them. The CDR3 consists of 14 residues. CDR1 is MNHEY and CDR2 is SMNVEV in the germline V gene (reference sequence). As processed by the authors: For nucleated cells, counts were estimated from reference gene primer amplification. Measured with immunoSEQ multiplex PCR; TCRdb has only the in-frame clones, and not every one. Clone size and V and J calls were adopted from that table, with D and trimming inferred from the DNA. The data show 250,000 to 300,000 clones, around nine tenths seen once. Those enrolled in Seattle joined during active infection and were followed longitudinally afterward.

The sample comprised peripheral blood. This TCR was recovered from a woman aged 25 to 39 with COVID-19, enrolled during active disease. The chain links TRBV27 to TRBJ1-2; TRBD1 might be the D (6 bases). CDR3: CASSTSGTFYGYTF. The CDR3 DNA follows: TGTGCCAGCAGTACCTCCGGGACATTCTATGGCTACACCTTC.